This entry features one T cell receptor beta chain sequence. This record comes from a study of cytomegalovirus exposure and HLA in healthy donors. The PCR ran on 60 Vbeta and 13 Jbeta primers. Some clones are missing from TCRdb's copy, which holds only in-frame ones; the method was immunoSEQ multiplex PCR. The repertoire has about 140,000 clones, roughly 83% of them found once; the top ten carry about 3%. The germline V gene encodes CDR1 MNHEY and CDR2 SMNVEV (reference sequence). The CDR3 is 14 amino acids. Trimming took off 7 bases at V and 4 bases at J, with 16 bases between the two ends. The rearrangement joins TRBV27 to TRBJ1-1; no firm D call. Sequencing was done on a sample of PBMCs. The sequence came from a female donor in good health and CMV-seronegative. The CDR3 reads CASMLGRWGTEAFF. For the CDR3, the DNA is TGTGCCAGCATGTTGGGGAGGTGGGGCACTGAAGCTTTCTTT.